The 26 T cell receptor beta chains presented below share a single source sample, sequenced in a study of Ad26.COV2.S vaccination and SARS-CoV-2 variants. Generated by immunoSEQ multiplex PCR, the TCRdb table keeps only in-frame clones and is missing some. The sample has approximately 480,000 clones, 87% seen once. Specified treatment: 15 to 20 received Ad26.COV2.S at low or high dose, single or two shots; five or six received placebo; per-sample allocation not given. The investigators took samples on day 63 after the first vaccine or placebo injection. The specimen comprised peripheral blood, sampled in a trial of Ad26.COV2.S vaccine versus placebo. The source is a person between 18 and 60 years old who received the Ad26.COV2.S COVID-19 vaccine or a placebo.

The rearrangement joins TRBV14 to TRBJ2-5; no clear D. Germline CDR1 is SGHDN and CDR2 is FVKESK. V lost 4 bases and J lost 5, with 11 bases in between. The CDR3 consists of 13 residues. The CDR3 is CASSPPGRETQYF. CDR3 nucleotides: TGTGCCAGCAGCCCCCCTGGACGGGAGACCCAGTACTTC. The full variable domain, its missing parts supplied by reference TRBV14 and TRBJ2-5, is EAGVTQFPSHSVIEKGQTVTLRCDPISGHDNLYWYRRVMGKEIKFLLHFVKESKQDESGMPNNRFLAERTGGTYSTLKVQPAELEDSGVYFCASSPPGRETQYFGPGTRLLVL.

The CDR3 DNA is TGTGCCAGCAGTTACGTAGCGGGAGGGCTTGGTGAGCAGTTCTTC. Its protein is CASSYVAGGLGEQFF. The genes are TRBV6-2 or TRBV6-3 and TRBJ2-1; 11 positions match TRBD2. Unmatched junction bases numbered 6, after V lost 2 bases and J lost 9 bases. This CDR3 region has 15 residues. CDR1 and CDR2 from the germline V gene are MNHEY and SVGEGT.

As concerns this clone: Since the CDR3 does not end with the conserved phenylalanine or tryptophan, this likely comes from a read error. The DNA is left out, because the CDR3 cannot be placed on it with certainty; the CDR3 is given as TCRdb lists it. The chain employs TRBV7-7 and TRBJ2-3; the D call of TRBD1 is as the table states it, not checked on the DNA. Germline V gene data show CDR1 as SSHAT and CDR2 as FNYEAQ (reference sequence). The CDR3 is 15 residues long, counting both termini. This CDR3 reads CASSRLPWWLLLGGG.

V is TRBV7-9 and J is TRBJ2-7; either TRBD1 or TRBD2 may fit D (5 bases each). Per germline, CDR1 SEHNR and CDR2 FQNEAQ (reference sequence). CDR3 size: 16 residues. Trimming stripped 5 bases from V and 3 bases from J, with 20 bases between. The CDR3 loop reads CASSPPVGVKFYEQYF. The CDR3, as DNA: TGTGCCAGCAGCCCCCCGGTGGGGGTAAAATTCTACGAGCAGTACTTC.

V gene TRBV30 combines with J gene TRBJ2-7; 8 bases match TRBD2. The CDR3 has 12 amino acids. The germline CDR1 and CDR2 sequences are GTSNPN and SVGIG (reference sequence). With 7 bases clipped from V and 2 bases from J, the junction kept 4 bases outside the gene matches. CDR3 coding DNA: TGTGCCTACTGGACTAGCACCTACGAGCAGTACTTC. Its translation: CAYWTSTYEQYF.

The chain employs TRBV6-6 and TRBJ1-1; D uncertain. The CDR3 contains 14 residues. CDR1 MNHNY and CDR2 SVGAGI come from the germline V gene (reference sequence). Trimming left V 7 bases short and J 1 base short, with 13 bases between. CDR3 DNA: TGTGCCAGCACCTACATACAGACGAACACTGAAGCTTTCTTT. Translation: CASTYIQTNTEAFF.

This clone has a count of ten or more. The CDR3 region has the DNA TGTGCCAGCGGGACTAGCGGGGGATACAATGAGCAGTTCTTC. As protein: CASGTSGGYNEQFF. The rearrangement joins TRBV7-9 to TRBJ2-1, with 14 positions matching TRBD2. V dropped 8 bases and J dropped 4; count of bases not matched to a gene: 1. CDR1 is SEHNR and CDR2 is FQNEAQ in the germline V gene (reference sequence). CDR3 length: 14 amino acids.

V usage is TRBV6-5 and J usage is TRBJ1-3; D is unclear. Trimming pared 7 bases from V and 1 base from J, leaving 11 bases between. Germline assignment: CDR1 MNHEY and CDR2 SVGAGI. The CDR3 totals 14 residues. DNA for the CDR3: TGTGCCAGCACAGGCCTTTCATCTGGAAACACCATATATTTT. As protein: CASTGLSSGNTIYF.

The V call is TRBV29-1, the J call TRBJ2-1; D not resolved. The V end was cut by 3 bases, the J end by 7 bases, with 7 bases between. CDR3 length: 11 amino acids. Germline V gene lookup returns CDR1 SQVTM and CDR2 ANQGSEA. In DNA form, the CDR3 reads TGCAGCGTTGACGGGCCGAATGAGCAGTTCTTC. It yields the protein CSVDGPNEQFF.

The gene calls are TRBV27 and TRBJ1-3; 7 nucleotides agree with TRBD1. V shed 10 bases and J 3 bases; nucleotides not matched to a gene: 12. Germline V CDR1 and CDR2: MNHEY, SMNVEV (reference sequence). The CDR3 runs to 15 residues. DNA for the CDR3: TGTGCCACCCCGGCTAGGGGGCGGTTTGGAAACACCATATATTTT. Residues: CATPARGRFGNTIYF.

DNA for the CDR3: TGTGCCAGCAGCTTAACGTCTAGCGGGAGGGCTGCAGATACGCAGTATTTT. Translating it yields CASSLTSSGRAADTQYF. The rearrangement links TRBV7-9 to TRBJ2-3, with 12 bases that match TRBD2. The CDR3 length is 17 residues. Germline CDR1 and CDR2: SEHNR and FQNEAQ (reference sequence). V trimming: 2 bases; J trimming: 4 bases; junction bases outside the gene matches: 7. The full variable domain, its missing parts supplied by reference TRBV7-9 and TRBJ2-3, is DTGVSQNPRHKITKRGQNVTFRCDPISEHNRLYWYRQTLGQGPEFLTYFQNEAQLEKSRLLSDRFSAERPKGSFSTLEIQRTEQGDSAMYLCASSLTSSGRAADTQYFGPGTRLTVL.

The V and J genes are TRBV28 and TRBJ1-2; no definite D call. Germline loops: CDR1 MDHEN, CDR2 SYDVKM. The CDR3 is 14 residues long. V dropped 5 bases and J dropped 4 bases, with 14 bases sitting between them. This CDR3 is CASSPQAGLYGYTF. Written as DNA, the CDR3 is TGTGCCAGCAGTCCCCAAGCTGGCCTCTATGGCTACACCTTC.

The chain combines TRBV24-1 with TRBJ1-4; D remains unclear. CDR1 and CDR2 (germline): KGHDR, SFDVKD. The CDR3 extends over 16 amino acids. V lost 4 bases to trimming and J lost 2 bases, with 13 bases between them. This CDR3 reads CATSDPRAGTNEKLFF. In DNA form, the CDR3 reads TGTGCCACCAGTGACCCACGTGCCGGTACTAATGAAAAACTGTTTTTT.

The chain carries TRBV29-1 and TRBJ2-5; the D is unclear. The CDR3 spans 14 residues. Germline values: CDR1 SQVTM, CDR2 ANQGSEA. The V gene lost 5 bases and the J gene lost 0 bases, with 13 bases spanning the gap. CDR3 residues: CSVKGSANQETQYF. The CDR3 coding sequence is TGCAGCGTTAAAGGATCGGCGAACCAAGAGACCCAGTACTTC.

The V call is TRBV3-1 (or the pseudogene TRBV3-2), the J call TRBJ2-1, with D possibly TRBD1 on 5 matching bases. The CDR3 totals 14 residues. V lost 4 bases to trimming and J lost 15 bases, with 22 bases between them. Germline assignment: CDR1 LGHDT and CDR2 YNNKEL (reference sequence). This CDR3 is CASSPQQDIHGLFF. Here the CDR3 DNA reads TGTGCCAGCAGCCCACAACAGGACATTCACGGCCTGTTCTTC.

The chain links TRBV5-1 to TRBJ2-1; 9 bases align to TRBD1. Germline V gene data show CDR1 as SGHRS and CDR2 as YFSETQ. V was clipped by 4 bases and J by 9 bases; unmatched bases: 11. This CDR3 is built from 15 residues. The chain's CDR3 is CASSPGQGFLGEQFF. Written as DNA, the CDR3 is TGCGCCAGCAGCCCCGGACAGGGGTTCTTGGGTGAGCAGTTCTTC.

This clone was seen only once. CDR3 sequence reads: CASRGGAGAYNEQFF. The CDR3 coding sequence is TGTGCCAGCAGAGGGGGAGCGGGAGCTTACAATGAGCAGTTCTTC. The J gene is TRBJ2-1, the V gene TRBV6-5, with TRBD2 matching over 8 bases. This CDR3 has 15 residues. Per the germline V gene, CDR1 is MNHEY and CDR2 is SVGAGI. V lost 6 bases to trimming and J lost 4 bases; unmatched junction nucleotides: 8.

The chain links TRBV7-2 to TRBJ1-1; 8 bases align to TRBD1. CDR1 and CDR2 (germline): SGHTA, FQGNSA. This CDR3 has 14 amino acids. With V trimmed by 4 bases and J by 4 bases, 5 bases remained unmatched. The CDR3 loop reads CASSYGQGSTEAFF. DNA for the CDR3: TGTGCCAGCAGCTATGGACAGGGATCCACTGAAGCTTTCTTT.

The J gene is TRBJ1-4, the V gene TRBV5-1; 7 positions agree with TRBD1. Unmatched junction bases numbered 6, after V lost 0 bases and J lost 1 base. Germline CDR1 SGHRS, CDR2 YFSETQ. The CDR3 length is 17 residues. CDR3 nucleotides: TGCGCCAGCAGCTTGGTACGAGGGGGCAGAACTAATGAAAAACTGTTTTTT. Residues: CASSLVRGGRTNEKLFF.

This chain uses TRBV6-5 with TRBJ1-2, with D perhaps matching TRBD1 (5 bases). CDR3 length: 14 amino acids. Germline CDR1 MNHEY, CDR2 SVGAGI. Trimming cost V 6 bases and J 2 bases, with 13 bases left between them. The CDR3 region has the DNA TGTGCCAGCAGGGTGGGGGGGGAGAACTATGGCTACACCTTC. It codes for CASRVGGENYGYTF.

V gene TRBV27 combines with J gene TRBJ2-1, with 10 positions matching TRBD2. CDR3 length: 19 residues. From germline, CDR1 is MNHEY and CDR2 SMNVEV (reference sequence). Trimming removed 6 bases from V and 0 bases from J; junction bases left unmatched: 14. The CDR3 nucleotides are TGTGCCAGCAGAGGAATCACACTAGCGGGGAAGAGCTCCTACAATGAGCAGTTCTTC. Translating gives CASRGITLAGKSSYNEQFF.

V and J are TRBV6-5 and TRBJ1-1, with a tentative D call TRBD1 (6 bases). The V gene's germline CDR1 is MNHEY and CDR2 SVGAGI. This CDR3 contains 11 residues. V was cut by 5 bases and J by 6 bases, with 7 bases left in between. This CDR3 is CASSQGPEAFF. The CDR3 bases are TGTGCCAGCAGTCAGGGGCCTGAAGCTTTCTTT.

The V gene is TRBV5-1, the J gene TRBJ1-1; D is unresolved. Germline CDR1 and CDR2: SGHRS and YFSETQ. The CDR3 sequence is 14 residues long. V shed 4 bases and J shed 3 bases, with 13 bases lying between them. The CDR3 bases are TGCGCCAGCAGCCTGGTGTTTGGTGACACTGAAGCTTTCTTT. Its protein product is CASSLVFGDTEAFF.

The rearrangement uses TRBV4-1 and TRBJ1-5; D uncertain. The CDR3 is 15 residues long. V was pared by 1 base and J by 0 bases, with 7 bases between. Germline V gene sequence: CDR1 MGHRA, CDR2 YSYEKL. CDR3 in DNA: TGCGCCAGCAGCCAAGTTCCTTATAGCAATCAGCCCCAGCATTTT. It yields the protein CASSQVPYSNQPQHF.

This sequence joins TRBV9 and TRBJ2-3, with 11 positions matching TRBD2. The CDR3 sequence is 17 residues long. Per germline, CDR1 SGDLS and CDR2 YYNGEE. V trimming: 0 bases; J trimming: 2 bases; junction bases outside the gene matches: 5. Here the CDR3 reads CASSVAGTSGNTDTQYF. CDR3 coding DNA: TGTGCCAGCAGCGTAGCAGGGACTAGCGGTAACACAGATACGCAGTATTTT.

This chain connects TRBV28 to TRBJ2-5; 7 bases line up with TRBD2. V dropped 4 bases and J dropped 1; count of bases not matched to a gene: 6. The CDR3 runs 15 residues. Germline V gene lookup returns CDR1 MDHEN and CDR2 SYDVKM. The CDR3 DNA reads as TGTGCCAGCAGTTCCTACCCTAGCGGCCAAGAGACCCAGTACTTC. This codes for CASSSYPSGQETQYF.